The rows below give T cell receptor beta chains drawn from one sample of a study of blood T cells in healthy people across ages. One entry per CDR3 protein, called by TCRdb with MiXCR from the 5' RACE reads. Of 1.5 million to 2 million distinct CDR3 sequences in the sample, just under 50% were seen once. Specimen: blood. Receptors originate from a middle-aged woman in good health. CDR3s include the opening cysteine and the closing phenylalanine or tryptophan. A D gene is named only where the DNA matches it firmly. Rows may omit the clone size; those that give it use once, few, many or a size class.

-	TRBV20-1	TRBJ2-1	-	CSAKRIPNEQFF	TGCAGTGCTAAACGGATTCCCAATGAGCAGTTCTTC
-	TRBV27	TRBJ2-7	-	CASSSYSLGNEQYF	TGTGCCAGCAGTTCTTATAGCCTTGGGAACGAGCAGTACTTC
-	TRBV27	TRBJ2-5	TRBD2	CASSLFAGGETQYF	TGTGCCAGCAGTTTATTTGCGGGAGGAGAGACCCAGTACTTC
-	TRBV20-1	TRBJ2-1	-	CSARRPGRRNEQFF	TGCAGTGCTAGGAGGCCAGGGCGACGGAATGAGCAGTTCTTC
few	TRBV27	TRBJ2-7	-	CASSPLGGPSYEQYF	TGTGCCAGCAGTCCCTTGGGGGGGCCCTCCTACGAGCAGTACTTC
-	TRBV5-1	TRBJ1-1	TRBD1	CASSLVTGSNTEAFF	TGCGCCAGCAGCTTGGTGACAGGGAGTAACACTGAGGCTTTCTTT
-	TRBV7-2	TRBJ2-1	TRBD2	CASSLRLGRGGVYEQFF	TGTGCCAGCAGCTTACGGTTGGGACGGGGGGGCGTTTATGAGCAGTTCTTC
-	TRBV6-2/TRBV6-3	TRBJ2-1	-	CASNDQGGNSEQFF	TGTGCCAGCAACGACCAGGGGGGAAACAGTGAGCAGTTCTTC
once	TRBV6-5	TRBJ2-5	-	CASSTLGRTQYF	TGTGCCAGCAGTACCTTGGGAAGGACCCAGTACTTC
once	TRBV5-1	TRBJ1-2	-	CASSSGRTAQINYGYTF	TGCGCCAGCAGTTCAGGCCGGACAGCCCAAATTAACTATGGCTACACCTTC
few	TRBV7-2	TRBJ1-5	-	CASSRGDYSNQPQHF	TGTGCCAGCTCCCGAGGGGATTATAGCAATCAGCCCCAGCATTTT
-	TRBV7-9	TRBJ1-1	-	CASSLGGIGVTEAFF	TGTGCCAGCAGCCTGGGGGGGATTGGGGTCACTGAAGCTTTCTTT
few	TRBV4-3	TRBJ2-3	-	CASSQDAALDTQYF	TGCGCCAGCAGCCAAGATGCGGCCCTTGATACGCAGTATTTT
-	TRBV20-1	TRBJ2-4	-	CSAKTGSGGQYF	TGCAGTGCGAAGACAGGGTCGGGGGGGCAGTACTTC
many	TRBV28	TRBJ2-5	-	CASSLPRGQETQYF	TGTGCCAGCAGTTTACCCCGGGGACAAGAGACCCAGTACTTC
-	TRBV27	TRBJ2-7	-	CASSPRRGSNEQYF	TGTGCCAGCAGTCCCCGCAGGGGTTCCAATGAGCAGTACTTC
-	TRBV10-3	TRBJ1-5	-	CAISEGVGDNQPQHF	TGTGCCATCAGTGAAGGGGTTGGGGACAATCAGCCCCAGCATTTT
once	TRBV6-5	TRBJ1-1	-	CASRTVTLNTEAFF	TGTGCCAGCAGAACCGTGACACTGAACACTGAAGCTTTCTTT
-	TRBV20-1	TRBJ2-7	TRBD1	CSARWTGATDEQYF	TGCAGTGCTAGATGGACAGGGGCGACGGACGAGCAGTACTTC
few	TRBV12-3/TRBV12-4	TRBJ2-1	TRBD2	CASTLAGADNEQFF	TGTGCCAGCACTCTAGCGGGAGCGGACAATGAGCAGTTCTTC
few	TRBV20-1	TRBJ1-2	TRBD1	CSGGQGLSGYTF	TGCAGTGGAGGACAGGGTTTGAGTGGCTACACCTTC
-	TRBV25-1	TRBJ2-7	TRBD1	CASSESPQGAYEQYF	TGTGCCAGCAGTGAGTCCCCGCAGGGGGCCTACGAGCAGTACTTC
few	TRBV6-5	TRBJ2-7	TRBD1	CASSYFLGQGAGEQYF	TGTGCCAGCAGTTACTTTTTGGGACAGGGGGCCGGCGAGCAGTACTTC
few	TRBV7-2	TRBJ1-5	-	CASSPQPGGNQPQHF	TGTGCCAGCAGCCCTCAGCCTGGGGGCAATCAGCCCCAGCATTTT
-	TRBV11-2	TRBJ2-1	TRBD2	CAGSFTLGESSGGPWNEQFF	TGTGCCGGCAGCTTTACCCTGGGGGAGTCTAGCGGGGGGCCGTGGAATGAGCAGTTCTTC
-	TRBV10-1	TRBJ1-2	TRBD1	CASSVSWTGHLYNYGYTF	TGCGCCAGCAGTGTGTCATGGACAGGGCATTTATACAACTATGGCTACACCTTC
-	TRBV6-2/TRBV6-3	TRBJ2-1	-	CASSYAGARDEQFF	TGTGCCAGCAGCTACGCGGGGGCACGGGATGAGCAGTTCTTC
-	TRBV7-2	TRBJ2-3	TRBD2	CASSFNLAGTDTQYF	TGTGCCAGCAGCTTTAATCTAGCGGGTACAGATACGCAGTATTTT
few	TRBV29-1	TRBJ2-5	-	CSVDWKTETQYF	TGCAGCGTTGACTGGAAAACAGAGACCCAGTACTTC
-	TRBV27	TRBJ1-2	-	CASSFDRLHNYGYTF	TGTGCCAGCAGTTTCGACAGGCTCCATAACTATGGCTACACCTTC
-	TRBV2	TRBJ2-3	-	CASSEPHGEFKAYF	TGTGCCAGCAGTGAACCCCATGGCGAATTTAAAGCGTATTTT
-	TRBV20-1	TRBJ2-1	TRBD2	CSASGLAGQQFF	TGCAGTGCATCGGGACTAGCGGGTCAACAGTTCTTC
-	TRBV29-1	TRBJ1-5	TRBD1	CSVTGQGYNQPQHF	TGCAGCGTTACGGGACAGGGTTACAATCAGCCCCAGCATTTT
many	TRBV28	TRBJ2-4	-	CASSPGGEENIQYF	TGTGCCAGCAGTCCAGGTGGGGAAGAAAACATTCAGTACTTC
few	TRBV12-3/TRBV12-4	TRBJ2-3	-	CASSLRGGLNTDTQYF	TGTGCCAGCAGTTTGAGAGGCGGACTCAACACAGATACGCAGTATTTT
-	TRBV4-3	TRBJ2-3	-	CASSQDLSYTDTQYF	TGCGCCAGCAGCCAAGATCTCAGCTACACAGATACGCAGTATTTT
-	TRBV12-3/TRBV12-4	TRBJ2-7	-	CASSLGGNIAEQYF	TGTGCCAGCAGTTTAGGAGGGAATATAGCCGAGCAGTACTTC
-	TRBV7-2	TRBJ2-1	TRBD2	CASSSRRLAGYHNEQFF	TGTGCCAGCAGCTCCCGTAGACTAGCGGGCTATCACAATGAGCAGTTCTTC
-	TRBV10-3	TRBJ2-3	-	CTISKGTTSTDTQYF	TGTACCATCAGTAAAGGGACCACTAGCACAGATACGCAGTATTTT
few	TRBV29-1	TRBJ2-1	-	CSVVRQPSSYNEQFF	TGCAGCGTTGTCAGACAGCCCAGCTCCTACAATGAGCAGTTCTTC
-	TRBV27	TRBJ2-1	-	CASSLDHSSYNEQFF	TGTGCCAGCAGTTTAGACCATTCCTCTTACAATGAGCAGTTCTTC
-	TRBV4-2	TRBJ1-4	-	CASSHTGTDDEKLFF	TGTGCCAGCAGCCATACCGGGACGGACGATGAAAAACTGTTTTTT
-	TRBV20-1	TRBJ2-3	TRBD2	CSATEAGGTTDTQYF	TGCAGTGCTACTGAGGCGGGGGGAACCACAGATACGCAGTATTTT
-	TRBV20-1	TRBJ2-4	TRBD2	CSARVQLAGATGLILAKNIQYF	TGCAGTGCTAGGGTCCAACTAGCGGGGGCGACCGGCCTGATTTTGGCCAAAAACATTCAGTACTTC
once	TRBV16	TRBJ1-1	TRBD1	CASSQSGQGDTEAFF	TGTGCCAGCAGCCAATCAGGGCAGGGGGACACTGAAGCTTTCTTT
-	TRBV20-1	TRBJ1-2	-	CSARVLGWETYGYTF	TGCAGTGCTAGAGTTTTGGGTTGGGAGACCTATGGCTACACCTTC
few	TRBV20-1	TRBJ1-2	-	CSARLDTGTGGYTF	TGCAGTGCTAGACTGGACACCGGGACGGGTGGCTACACCTTC